One sample yielded the 5 T cell receptor beta chains listed below, sequenced in a study of cytomegalovirus exposure and HLA in healthy donors. The PCR ran on 60 Vbeta and 13 Jbeta primers. The repertoire was sequenced with immunoSEQ multiplex PCR; TCRdb's copy has only in-frame clones and lacks some. The data show 150,000 to 200,000 clones, around 75% seen once. Sequenced input: PBMCs. The source is a woman in her twenties or thirties in good health and CMV-seropositive.

CDR3 coding DNA: TGCAGCGCCCCAGAGGTGGGACAGATAAACACTGAAGCTTTCTTT. It translates to CSAPEVGQINTEAFF. The rearrangement joins TRBV29-1 to TRBJ1-1, with TRBD1 matching over 7 bases. This CDR3 contains 15 residues. Germline V lookup: CDR1 SQVTM, CDR2 ANQGSEA. The J segment lost 2 bases and the V segment lost 7 bases, leaving 13 bases of the junction unmatched.

This clone showed up just a few times. The chain links TRBV19 to TRBJ2-7; tentatively, D is TRBD2 (5 bases). The CDR3 sequence is 14 residues long. Germline V gene lookup returns CDR1 LNHDA and CDR2 SQIVND (reference sequence). Trimming cost V 8 bases and J 4 bases, with 18 bases left between them. In DNA, the CDR3 is TGTGCCAGTGTTGACGGGATGATTGAGTACGAGCAGTACTTC. Translating gives CASVDGMIEYEQYF.

The chain is built from TRBV7-9 and TRBJ2-7; 10 nucleotides align to TRBD1. This CDR3 contains 15 residues. From germline, CDR1 is SEHNR and CDR2 FQNEAQ (reference sequence). V lost 3 bases, J lost 7 bases, and 9 bases stayed unmatched. The CDR3 spells CASSFPGQGLREQYF. CDR3 bases: TGTGCCAGCAGCTTTCCGGGACAGGGGTTGAGGGAGCAGTACTTC.

This sequence joins TRBV5-1 and TRBJ2-7, with D possibly matching TRBD2 (5 bases). In germline, CDR1 is SGHRS, CDR2 YFSETQ. V was trimmed by 0 bases and J by 3 bases, leaving 10 bases between them. This CDR3 spans 14 amino acids. CDR3 amino acids: CASSLAGLNYEQYF. The DNA of the CDR3 is TGCGCCAGCAGCTTGGCCGGACTTAACTACGAGCAGTACTTC.

The V gene is TRBV2, the J gene TRBJ2-7, with 7 bases matching TRBD1. Germline CDR1 is SNHLY and CDR2 is FYNNEI. Trimming removed 2 bases from V and 7 bases from J; junction bases left unmatched: 11. The CDR3 totals 15 residues. The DNA of the CDR3 is TGTGCCAGCAGTGAATACAGGGGCCCGAGGGGAGAGCAGTACTTC. Protein: CASSEYRGPRGEQYF.